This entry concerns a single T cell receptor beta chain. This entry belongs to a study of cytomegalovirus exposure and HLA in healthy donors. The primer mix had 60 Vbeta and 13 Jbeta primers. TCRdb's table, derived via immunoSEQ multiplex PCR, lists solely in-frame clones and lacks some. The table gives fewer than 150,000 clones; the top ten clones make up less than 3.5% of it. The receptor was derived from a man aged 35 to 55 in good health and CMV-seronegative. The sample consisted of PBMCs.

CDR3 region: CASSPRTGTNAYEQYF. The CDR3 DNA sequence: TGTGCCAGCAGCCCAAGAACCGGGACAAACGCCTACGAGCAGTACTTC. J is TRBJ2-7 and V is TRBV7-2; D might be TRBD1 (6 bases). V was pared by 5 bases and J by 2 bases, with 19 bases between. The CDR3 consists of 16 residues. Germline lookup yields CDR1 SGHTA and CDR2 FQGNSA.